This T cell receptor beta chain was captured in a study of blood T cells in healthy people across ages. Study observations and caveats: Comparison with aged donors showed that long-lived donors had more naive CD4+ cells and higher diversity.

A second PCR of 7 to 11 cycles used a sample-barcoded 5' primer and a J-beta primer mix. Using its own MiXCR run on the 5' RACE reads, TCRdb lists one record per CDR3 protein. Among about 690,000 distinct CDR3 sequences listed, 35% to 50% were seen once. The CDR3 is 14 amino acids. The V and J ends lost 4 bases and 8 bases respectively, with 18 bases between them. Germline V lookup: CDR1 DFQATT, CDR2 SNEGSKA (reference sequence). With respect to this clonotype: The antigen is undetermined.

Sequencing used blood. This chain uses TRBV20-1 with TRBJ2-1; a possible D gene is TRBD2 (5 bases). The TCR originated in a man older than 75 in good health. The CDR3 bases are TGCAGTGCTACGGACGGGATAGTCGCTTATGAGCAGTTCTTC. Encoded protein: CSATDGIVAYEQFF.